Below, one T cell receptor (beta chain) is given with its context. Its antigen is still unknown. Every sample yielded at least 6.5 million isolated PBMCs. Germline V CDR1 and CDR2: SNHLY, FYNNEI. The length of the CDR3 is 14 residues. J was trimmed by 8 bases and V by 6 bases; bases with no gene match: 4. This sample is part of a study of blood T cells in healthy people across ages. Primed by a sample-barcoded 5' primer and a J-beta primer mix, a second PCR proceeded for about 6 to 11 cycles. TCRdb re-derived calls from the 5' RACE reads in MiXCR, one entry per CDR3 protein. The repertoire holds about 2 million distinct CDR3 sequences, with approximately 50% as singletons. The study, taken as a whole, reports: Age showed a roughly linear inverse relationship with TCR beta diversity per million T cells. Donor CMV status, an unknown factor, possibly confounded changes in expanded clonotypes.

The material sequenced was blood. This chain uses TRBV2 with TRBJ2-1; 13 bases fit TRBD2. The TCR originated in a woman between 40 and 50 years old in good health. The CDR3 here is CASRRLAGGHEQFF. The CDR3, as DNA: TGTGCCAGCAGGAGACTAGCGGGGGGACATGAGCAGTTCTTC.